Listed below are T cell receptor beta chains from one sample, sequenced in a study of brain T cells in children with intractable seizures. Some clones are missing from TCRdb's copy, which holds only in-frame ones; the method was immunoSEQ multiplex PCR. The sample contains fewer than 85,000 clones, 85% to 95% of which appear only once. Sequenced material: peripheral blood, taken at surgery. All receptors derive from a boy under two years old with tuberous sclerosis and intractable seizures. Both conserved end residues are part of each CDR3. A D gene is named only where the DNA matches it firmly. Expanded clones are given a class, and other clones once, few, many or no size at all.

TRBJ2-1	NA	NA	TRBV7-9	CASSLAGSYNEQFF	TGTGCCAGCAGCTTAGCGGGCTCCTACAATGAGCAGTTCTTC
TRBJ2-3	NA	NA	TRBV28	CASSLGPIGDTQYF	TGTGCCAGCAGTTTAGGCCCAATAGGAGATACGCAGTATTTT
TRBJ1-1	NA	once	TRBV28	CASSYGGEYVLAFF	TGTGCCAGCAGTTATGGAGGGGAGTACGTGTTGGCTTTCTTT
TRBJ2-3	NA	NA	TRBV6-1	CASSELGTPRAADTQYF	TGTGCCAGCAGTGAACTCGGGACGCCGCGCGCAGCAGATACGCAGTATTTT
TRBJ1-2	TRBD1	NA	TRBV27	CASSLRGQANYGYTF	TGTGCCAGCAGTTTAAGGGGGCAAGCTAACTATGGCTACACCTTC
TRBJ2-7	NA	once	TRBV14	CASSHRHEQYF	TGTGCCAGCAGCCACAGGCACGAGCAGTACTTC
TRBJ2-1	NA	once	TRBV11-2	CASSFFDNEQFF	TGTGCCAGCAGCTTTTTCGACAATGAGCAGTTCTTC
TRBJ2-7	NA	NA	TRBV19	CASSIGGSAYEQYF	TGTGCCAGTAGTATAGGCGGGTCCGCCTACGAGCAGTACTTC
TRBJ2-2	TRBD1	once	TRBV6-5	CASRTDRGREGELFF	TGTGCCAGCAGAACGGACAGGGGGCGCGAAGGGGAGCTGTTTTTT
TRBJ2-1	NA	NA	TRBV19	CASSIVKVSYNEQFF	TGTGCCAGTAGTATAGTAAAGGTCTCCTACAATGAGCAGTTCTTC
TRBJ2-1	NA	NA	TRBV11-2	CASSLLGPFPYNEQFF	TGTGCCAGCAGCTTACTGGGGCCGTTCCCGTACAATGAGCAGTTCTTC
TRBJ2-7	NA	NA	TRBV7-3	CASSLRPQPEQYF	TGTGCCAGCAGCTTACGGCCGCAGCCCGAGCAGTACTTC
TRBJ2-1	TRBD2	NA	TRBV7-6	CASSSQAGGSHNEQFF	TGTGCCAGCAGCTCCCAAGCGGGAGGTTCACACAATGAGCAGTTCTTC
TRBJ2-1	TRBD2	NA	TRBV2	CASSDPPWGGDEQFF	TGTGCCAGCAGCGACCCTCCCTGGGGAGGGGATGAGCAGTTCTTC
TRBJ2-1	NA	NA	TRBV7-6	CASSLAYRLTSYNEQFF	TGTGCCAGCAGCTTAGCGTATCGACTAACCTCGTACAATGAGCAGTTCTTC
TRBJ2-7	NA	NA	TRBV7-2	CASSLAAGSYEQYF	TGTGCCAGCAGCTTAGCGGCGGGGTCCTACGAGCAGTACTTC
TRBJ1-3	TRBD1	NA	TRBV13	CASSLAQMGQTGNTIYF	TGTGCCAGCAGCTTAGCACAGATGGGACAGACTGGAAACACCATATATTTT
TRBJ2-2	TRBD2	NA	TRBV4-2	CASSQVLRGVPGELFF	TGTGCCAGCAGCCAAGTGCTACGGGGGGTGCCCGGGGAGCTGTTTTTT
TRBJ1-1	NA	NA	TRBV14	CASSQVSGRSEAFF	TGTGCCAGCAGCCAAGTGTCGGGCCGTAGTGAAGCTTTCTTT
TRBJ1-4	TRBD1	once	TRBV30	CAWSGTGEKLFF	TGTGCCTGGAGTGGGACAGGGGAAAAACTGTTTTTT
TRBJ1-6	TRBD1	NA	TRBV7-3	CASSQTGGNSPLHF	TGTGCCAGCAGCCAGACAGGGGGAAATTCACCCCTCCACTTT
TRBJ1-6	NA	NA	TRBV2	CASSADSRDGTYNSPLHF	TGTGCCAGCAGTGCAGATTCCCGGGATGGTACCTATAATTCACCCCTCCACTTT
TRBJ2-1	TRBD2	NA	TRBV9	CASSAGGANEQFF	TGTGCCAGCAGCGCGGGAGGAGCCAATGAGCAGTTCTTC
TRBJ1-1	NA	few	TRBV28	CASPSTGRQMNTEAFF	TGTGCCAGCCCGAGCACGGGACGTCAAATGAACACTGAAGCTTTCTTT
TRBJ1-4	NA	NA	TRBV7-8	CASSPRRGGDLNEKLFF	TGTGCCAGCAGCCCCCGTCGCGGCGGGGACCTTAATGAAAAACTGTTTTTT
TRBJ1-5	NA	few	TRBV6-5	CASRSITDSNQPQHF	TGTGCCAGCAGATCGATTACCGATAGCAATCAGCCCCAGCATTTT
TRBJ2-7	NA	once	TRBV4-1	CASSQVYSYEQYF	TGCGCCAGCAGCCAAGTCTACTCTTACGAGCAGTACTTC
TRBJ2-7	TRBD1	NA	TRBV11-1	CASSQGVYSYEQYF	TGTGCCAGCAGCCAGGGGGTGTACTCCTACGAGCAGTACTTC
TRBJ1-1	TRBD1	NA	TRBV5-8	CASSLAARGLNTEAFF	TGTGCCAGCAGCTTGGCGGCCAGGGGGCTGAACACTGAAGCTTTCTTT
TRBJ2-1	NA	NA	TRBV5-1	CASRTGQFTALNEQFF	TGCGCCAGCAGAACCGGACAGTTTACGGCTTTAAATGAGCAGTTCTTC
TRBJ1-2	NA	NA	TRBV12-5	CASGLVLLGYTF	TGTGCTAGTGGTTTGGTACTCCTGGGCTACACCTTC
TRBJ2-3	TRBD2	NA	TRBV4-1	CASSQLAGASTDTQYF	TGCGCCAGCAGCCAGCTAGCGGGGGCGAGCACAGATACGCAGTATTTT
TRBJ2-3	NA	NA	TRBV12-3/TRBV12-4	CASSPSLVVQYF	TGTGCCAGCAGTCCCTCCCTGGTGGTGCAGTATTTT
TRBJ2-7	TRBD2	NA	TRBV5-1	CASSLGSGGPYEQYF	TGCGCCAGCAGCTTGGGCAGCGGGGGACCCTACGAGCAGTACTTC
TRBJ2-5	NA	NA	TRBV20-1	CSAREIGTQYF	TGCAGTGCTAGGGAGATAGGGACCCAGTACTTC
TRBJ2-7	TRBD1	once	TRBV6-8	CASSPGGSSYEQYF	TGTGCCAGCAGCCCAGGGGGTAGCTCCTACGAGCAGTACTTC
TRBJ1-5	NA	NA	TRBV5-4	CASSLGFGPQHF	TGTGCCAGCAGCTTGGGGTTCGGGCCCCAGCATTTT
TRBJ2-7	TRBD1	NA	TRBV7-2	CASSLAFGTGVNF	TGTGCCAGCAGCTTAGCGTTCGGGACAGGGGTGAACTTC
TRBJ2-7	TRBD2	once	TRBV7-9	CASSSGLAGVYEQYF	TGTGCCAGCAGCTCGGGACTAGCGGGTGTTTACGAGCAGTACTTC
TRBJ2-7	NA	NA	TRBV19	CASSIRDEQYF	TGTGCCAGTAGTATAAGGGACGAGCAGTACTTC
TRBJ2-2	TRBD2	NA	TRBV5-8	CASSLVTGLAGDSDSGELFF	TGTGCCAGCAGCTTGGTTACGGGACTAGCGGGGGACTCTGACAGCGGGGAGCTGTTTTTT
TRBJ2-5	TRBD2	NA	TRBV7-8	CASSLRPSGRGKETQYF	TGTGCCAGCAGCTTACGGCCTAGCGGGAGGGGAAAAGAGACCCAGTACTTC
TRBJ1-1	TRBD1	NA	TRBV10-1	CASRERDRAAFF	TGCGCCAGCAGAGAAAGGGACAGGGCGGCTTTCTTT
TRBJ2-7	NA	NA	TRBV27	CASRGLSSYEQYF	TGTGCCAGCAGAGGACTGAGCTCCTACGAGCAGTACTTC
TRBJ1-1	NA	once	TRBV19	CASSISGFDTEAFF	TGTGCCAGTAGTATCTCCGGGTTTGACACTGAAGCTTTCTTT
TRBJ2-1	TRBD1	NA	TRBV27	CASRSRDRDYNEQFF	TGTGCCAGCAGAAGCCGGGACAGGGACTACAATGAGCAGTTCTTC
TRBJ1-3	NA	once	TRBV12-5	CASGLVQGISGNTIYF	TGTGCTAGTGGTTTGGTCCAGGGAATCTCTGGAAACACCATATATTTT
TRBJ2-7	NA	NA	TRBV19	CASSMGSGYEQYF	TGTGCCAGTAGTATGGGGTCAGGCTACGAGCAGTACTTC
TRBJ1-6	NA	NA	TRBV3-1/TRBV3-2	CASSQDLAFRDNSPLHF	TGTGCCAGCAGCCAAGATCTTGCCTTCCGGGACAATTCACCCCTCCACTTT
TRBJ1-5	NA	NA	TRBV19	CASKMGGDNQPQHF	TGTGCCAGTAAAATGGGGGGGGACAATCAGCCCCAGCATTTT
TRBJ1-1	TRBD1	NA	TRBV6-1	CASSELGQGPTEAFF	TGTGCCAGCAGTGAGCTAGGACAGGGCCCCACTGAAGCTTTCTTT
TRBJ2-2	TRBD2	NA	TRBV3-1/TRBV3-2	CASSQVAGEGGELFF	TGTGCCAGCAGCCAAGTCGCGGGAGAAGGCGGGGAGCTGTTTTTT
TRBJ2-7	TRBD2	NA	TRBV6-5	CASRVRGLGTYEQYF	TGTGCCAGCAGGGTACGGGGACTAGGGACCTACGAGCAGTACTTC
TRBJ2-7	NA	few	TRBV5-6	CASMPGHGPYEQYF	TGTGCCAGCATGCCGGGACACGGACCGTACGAGCAGTACTTC
TRBJ1-5	TRBD1	few	TRBV19	CASSIQGGLDQPQHF	TGTGCCAGTAGTATACAGGGGGGGCTGGATCAGCCCCAGCATTTT
TRBJ2-5	TRBD2	NA	TRBV11-3	CASSPRLAGQETQYF	TGTGCCAGCAGCCCACGACTAGCGGGACAAGAGACCCAGTACTTC
TRBJ1-2	NA	once	TRBV19	CASSIGSPADTYGYTF	TGTGCCAGTAGTATAGGTTCTCCAGCAGATACCTATGGCTACACCTTC
TRBJ2-7	TRBD1	NA	TRBV12-3/TRBV12-4	CASSNRDRQYF	TGTGCCAGCAGCAACCGGGACAGGCAGTACTTC
TRBJ1-4	NA	NA	TRBV28	CASSVNEKLFF	TGTGCCAGCAGCGTCAATGAAAAACTGTTTTTT
TRBJ2-3	NA	NA	TRBV7-6	CASSLALSADTQYF	TGTGCCAGCAGCTTAGCGTTGAGCGCAGATACGCAGTATTTT